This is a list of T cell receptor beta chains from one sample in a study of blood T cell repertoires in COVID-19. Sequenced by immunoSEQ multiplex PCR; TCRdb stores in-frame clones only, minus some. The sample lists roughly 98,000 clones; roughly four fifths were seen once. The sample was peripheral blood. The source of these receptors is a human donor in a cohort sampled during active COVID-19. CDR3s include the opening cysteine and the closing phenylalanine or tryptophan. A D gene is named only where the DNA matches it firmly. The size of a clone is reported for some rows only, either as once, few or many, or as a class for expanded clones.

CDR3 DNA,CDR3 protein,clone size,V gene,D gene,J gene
TGTGCCAGCAGTTACTCGAGGAAGGTGGAGACCCAGTACTTC,CASSYSRKVETQYF,-,TRBV6-5,-,TRBJ2-5
TGTGCCAGCAGCCAAGGGGCGTACACCGGGGAGCTGTTTTTT,CASSQGAYTGELFF,-,TRBV3-1/TRBV3-2,-,TRBJ2-2
TGTGCCAGTAGTATCATAGGCAGGGCGGACACCGGGGAGCTGTTTTTT,CASSIIGRADTGELFF,-,TRBV19,-,TRBJ2-2
TGTGCCAGCAGTTTGCGCAGGGACAGGAACACTGAAGCTTTCTTT,CASSLRRDRNTEAFF,-,TRBV27,TRBD1,TRBJ1-1
TGCGCCAGCAGCACGAGGACAGGGCGAGCTTTCTTT,CASSTRTGRAFF,-,TRBV4-3,TRBD1,TRBJ1-1
TGTGCCAGCAGCCAAGCCCCCAGGGTTCACTATGGCTACACCTTC,CASSQAPRVHYGYTF,-,TRBV3-1/TRBV3-2,-,TRBJ1-2
TGTGCCAGCATCAAACACCGGGGAGAGACCCAGTACTTC,CASIKHRGETQYF,-,TRBV6-5,-,TRBJ2-5
TGTGCCAGCAGGGACAGGGCCTCTAATGGCTACACCTTC,CASRDRASNGYTF,-,TRBV6-5,TRBD1,TRBJ1-2
TGTGCCAGCCGCCCGGGGGTAGGGGTGAATGGCTACACCTTC,CASRPGVGVNGYTF,few,TRBV6-5,-,TRBJ1-2
TGTGCCAGCAGTCCCATCCTTGGACAGTCAAGAAACACCATATATTTT,CASSPILGQSRNTIYF,-,TRBV27,-,TRBJ1-3
TGTGCCAGCTCCCCGCTACAACTAGCGGTCTATCCAGAGACCCAGTACTTC,CASSPLQLAVYPETQYF,-,TRBV18,TRBD2,TRBJ2-5
TGTGCCAGCAGCAAAGCCGGGAGGGAAGGCTATCCGTACCAAGAGACCCAGTACTTC,CASSKAGREGYPYQETQYF,-,TRBV21-1,-,TRBJ2-5
TGTGCCAGCAGCTTAGGGGGACCAGGGGATGGCTACACCTTC,CASSLGGPGDGYTF,-,TRBV7-3,-,TRBJ1-2
TGTGCCAGTAGAATGGACAGGGCCCGGACTGAAGCTTTCTTT,CASRMDRARTEAFF,-,TRBV19,TRBD1,TRBJ1-1
TGTGCCAGCAGTGTGGGGACTAGCGGGTTCACAGATACGCAGTATTTT,CASSVGTSGFTDTQYF,-,TRBV27,TRBD2,TRBJ2-3
TGTGCCAGCTCAGCGGACAGGGGAAGGGACGAGCAGTACTTC,CASSADRGRDEQYF,-,TRBV18,TRBD1,TRBJ2-7
TGTGCCAGCAGTTGGCGAATCGGGTACAATGAGCAGTTCTTC,CASSWRIGYNEQFF,-,TRBV27,-,TRBJ2-1
TGCGCCAGCAGTCGAATCGCGCAGGGTCCGCAGGCATCCTATGGCTACACCTTC,CASSRIAQGPQASYGYTF,few,TRBV4-1,-,TRBJ1-2
TGTGCCAGCAGCTCCGGGACTTTAGGCTACGAGCAGTACTTC,CASSSGTLGYEQYF,-,TRBV9,-,TRBJ2-7
TGCGCCACACAGGGAGGGGACAATGAGCAGTTCTTC,CATQGGDNEQFF,once,TRBV4-1,-,TRBJ2-1
TGTGCCAGCAGCTTAGCCCAGGCAGATACGCAGTATTTT,CASSLAQADTQYF,-,TRBV7-9,-,TRBJ2-3
TGTGCCAGCAGCCCCTTGGCAGGACACTACGAGCAGTACTTC,CASSPLAGHYEQYF,-,TRBV7-3,-,TRBJ2-7
TGTGCCAGTACCGCAAGAGTCCGGGGGGCAAACAATGAGCAGTTCTTC,CASTARVRGANNEQFF,-,TRBV19,-,TRBJ2-1
TGTGCCAGCTCACCGGGCGGTGCGGGGCCCTCAGACGAGCAGTACTTC,CASSPGGAGPSDEQYF,-,TRBV18,-,TRBJ2-7
TGTGCCAGCAGCGTAGACGGCGGGGTGTACAATGAGCAGTTCTTC,CASSVDGGVYNEQFF,-,TRBV9,-,TRBJ2-1
TGTGCCTGGAGTGGCGCAGGGATAAATGAAAAACTGTTTTTT,CAWSGAGINEKLFF,-,TRBV30,-,TRBJ1-4
TGTGCCAGCAGTACCCCGGGACTAGCGTCAGCCTACAATGAGCAGTTCTTC,CASSTPGLASAYNEQFF,-,TRBV6-2/TRBV6-3,TRBD2,TRBJ2-1
TGTGCCAGCAGCGTAGCAGACAGTCAAGAGACCCAGTACTTC,CASSVADSQETQYF,once,TRBV9,-,TRBJ2-5
TGCGCCAGCACCCCGGGGGGGGCGCGTCATGAGCAGTACTTC,CASTPGGARHEQYF,once,TRBV5-1,TRBD2,TRBJ2-7
TGTGCCAGCAGCTTAGGGACAATCGGGGAGACCCAGTACTTC,CASSLGTIGETQYF,-,TRBV5-4,-,TRBJ2-5
TGTGCCAGCAGCGTAGAAGCGGGGGCCGATACGCAGTATTTT,CASSVEAGADTQYF,-,TRBV9,TRBD2,TRBJ2-3
TGCAGTGCCTCGGTCTCTTATGGCTACACCTTC,CSASVSYGYTF,-,TRBV20-1,-,TRBJ1-2
TGTGCCAGCAGTCCGAGCGGGGTCTCCTACAATGAGCAGTTCTTC,CASSPSGVSYNEQFF,once,TRBV7-8,TRBD2,TRBJ2-1
TGTGCCTGGAGTGTACCCCACAGGGGGAACATTCAGTACTTC,CAWSVPHRGNIQYF,-,TRBV30,TRBD1,TRBJ2-4
TGTGCCTGGAGCTCTAAAGGCAGGGCCAGCAATCAGCCCCAGCATTTT,CAWSSKGRASNQPQHF,-,TRBV30,-,TRBJ1-5
TGTGCCAGCAGCCTATCGGACAGTTTTTATTCAGATACGCAGTATTTT,CASSLSDSFYSDTQYF,-,TRBV5-5,-,TRBJ2-3
TGCGCCAGCATCGGGACAGCCCAAGAGACCCAGTACTTC,CASIGTAQETQYF,-,TRBV5-1,TRBD1,TRBJ2-5
TGTGCCACCAGTGAGGGACGACAGGTTAGAACAGATACGCAGTATTTT,CATSEGRQVRTDTQYF,-,TRBV24-1,-,TRBJ2-3
TGTGCCAGTAGTATGGGGGGAAGGATGAACACTGAAGCTTTCTTT,CASSMGGRMNTEAFF,-,TRBV19,-,TRBJ1-1
TGTGCCAGTAGTCGGGACAGGTCCTATGGCTACACCTTC,CASSRDRSYGYTF,-,TRBV19,TRBD1,TRBJ1-2
TGTGCCAGCATCCTGCTGGGGACAGGGAATGAAAAACTGTTTTTT,CASILLGTGNEKLFF,once,TRBV7-9,TRBD1,TRBJ1-4
TGTGCCTGGAGTGTGGGGAAAGGGGGCGTTATTCGCAATCAGCCCCAGCATTTT,CAWSVGKGGVIRNQPQHF,-,TRBV30,TRBD1,TRBJ1-5
TGTGCCAGCAGCCCGCGGGAAAATCAGCCCCAGCATTTT,CASSPRENQPQHF,-,TRBV2,-,TRBJ1-5
TGTGCCAGCAGTCTCAGGAACTATGGCTACACCTTC,CASSLRNYGYTF,-,TRBV28,-,TRBJ1-2
TGTGCCAGCAGTTACGGGGGGTCTAAACTCTACGAGCAGTACTTC,CASSYGGSKLYEQYF,-,TRBV6-6,-,TRBJ2-7
TGCGCCAGCAGTGAGTCTTCAGGGGGAGCTGGAAACACCATATATTTT,CASSESSGGAGNTIYF,few,TRBV10-2,TRBD1,TRBJ1-3
TGCGCCAGCAGCGCTGGGTTAGGACAGGGGAAAGGCGACGAGCAGTACTTC,CASSAGLGQGKGDEQYF,-,TRBV5-1,TRBD1,TRBJ2-7
TGTGCCAGCGGGGGGGCAGGCACAGATACGCAGTATTTT,CASGGAGTDTQYF,-,TRBV2,-,TRBJ2-3
TGTGCCAGTAGTATAGGTACAGGGGAGCTTCAGCCCCAGCATTTT,CASSIGTGELQPQHF,-,TRBV19,TRBD1,TRBJ1-5
TGTGCCAGCAGTTATCGGGGGGCCCGAAGGGCTCTCGAGCAGTACTTC,CASSYRGARRALEQYF,-,TRBV6-5,-,TRBJ2-7
TGTGCCAGCAGCCCAGGCTTTCGGCGAGCTAACTATGGCTACACCTTC,CASSPGFRRANYGYTF,-,TRBV5-4,-,TRBJ1-2
TGCGCCAGCAGCGACACCGTTGCAACTAATGAAAAACTGTTTTTT,CASSDTVATNEKLFF,-,TRBV10-2,-,TRBJ1-4
TGCGCCAGCAGCTCGGCCGGAGGGGACCCTCCCTACGAGCAGTACTTC,CASSSAGGDPPYEQYF,-,TRBV5-1,-,TRBJ2-7